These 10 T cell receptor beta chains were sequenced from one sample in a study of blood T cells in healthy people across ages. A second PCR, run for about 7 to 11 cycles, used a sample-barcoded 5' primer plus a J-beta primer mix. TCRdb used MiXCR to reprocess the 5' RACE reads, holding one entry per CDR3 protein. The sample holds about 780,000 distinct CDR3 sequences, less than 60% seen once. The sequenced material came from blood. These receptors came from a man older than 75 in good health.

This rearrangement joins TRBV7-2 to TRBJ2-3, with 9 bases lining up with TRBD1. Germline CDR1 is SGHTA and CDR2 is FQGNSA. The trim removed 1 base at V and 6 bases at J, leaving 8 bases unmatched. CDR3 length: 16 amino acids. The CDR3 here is CASSLVVTGGYDTQYF. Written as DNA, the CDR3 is TGTGCCAGCAGCTTAGTGGTGACAGGGGGTTACGATACGCAGTATTTT.

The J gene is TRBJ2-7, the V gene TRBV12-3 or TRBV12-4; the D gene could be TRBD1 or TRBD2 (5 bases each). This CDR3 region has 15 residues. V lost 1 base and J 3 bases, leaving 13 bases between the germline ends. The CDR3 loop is CASSLVGRARYEQYF. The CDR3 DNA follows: TGTGCCAGCAGTTTAGTGGGGCGGGCCCGCTACGAGCAGTACTTC.

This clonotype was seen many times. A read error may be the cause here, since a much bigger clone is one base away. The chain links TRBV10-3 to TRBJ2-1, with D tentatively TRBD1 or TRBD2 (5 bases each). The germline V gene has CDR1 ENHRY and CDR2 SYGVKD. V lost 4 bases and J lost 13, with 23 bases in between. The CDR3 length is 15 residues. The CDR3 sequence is CAISGRTGTPETQFF. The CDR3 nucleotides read TGTGCCATCAGTGGCCGGACCGGGACGCCAGAGACCCAGTTCTTC.

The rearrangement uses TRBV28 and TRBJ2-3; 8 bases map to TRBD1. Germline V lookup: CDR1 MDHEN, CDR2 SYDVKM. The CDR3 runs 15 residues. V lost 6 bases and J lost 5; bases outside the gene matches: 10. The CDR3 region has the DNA TGTGCCAGCAGGAACCGACAGGGGAGATTAGATACGCAGTATTTT. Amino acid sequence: CASRNRQGRLDTQYF.

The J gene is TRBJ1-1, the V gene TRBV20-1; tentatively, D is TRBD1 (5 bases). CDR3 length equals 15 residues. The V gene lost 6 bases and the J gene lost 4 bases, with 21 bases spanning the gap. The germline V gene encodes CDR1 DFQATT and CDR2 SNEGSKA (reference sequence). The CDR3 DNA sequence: TGCAGTGCCCGAACGGGGAAGCCTGGGGCCACTGAAGCTTTCTTT. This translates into CSARTGKPGATEAFF.

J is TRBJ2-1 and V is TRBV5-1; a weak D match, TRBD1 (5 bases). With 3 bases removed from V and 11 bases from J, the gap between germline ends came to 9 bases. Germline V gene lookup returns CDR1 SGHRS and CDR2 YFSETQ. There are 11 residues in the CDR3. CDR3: CASSSQGKQFF. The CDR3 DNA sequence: TGCGCCAGCAGCTCTCAGGGAAAGCAGTTCTTC.

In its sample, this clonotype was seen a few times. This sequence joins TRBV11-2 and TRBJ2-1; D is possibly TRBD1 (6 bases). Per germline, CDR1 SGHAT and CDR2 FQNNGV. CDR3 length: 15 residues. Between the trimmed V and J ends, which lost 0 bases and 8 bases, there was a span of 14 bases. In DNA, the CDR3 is TGTGCCAGCAGCTTAGAACAGGGCAGTGCAGATGAGCAGTTCTTC. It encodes CASSLEQGSADEQFF.

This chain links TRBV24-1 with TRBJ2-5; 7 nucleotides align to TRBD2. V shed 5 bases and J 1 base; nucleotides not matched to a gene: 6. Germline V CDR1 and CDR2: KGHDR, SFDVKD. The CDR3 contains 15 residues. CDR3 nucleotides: TGTGCCACCAGTGCCCGGGGGACTATCCAAGAGACCCAGTACTTC. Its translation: CATSARGTIQETQYF.

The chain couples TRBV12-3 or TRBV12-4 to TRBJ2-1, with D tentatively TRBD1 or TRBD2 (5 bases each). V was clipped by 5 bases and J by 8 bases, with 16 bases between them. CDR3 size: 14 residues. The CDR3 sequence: CASSPGTGRDEQFF. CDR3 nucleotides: TGTGCCAGCAGTCCCGGGACGGGGCGGGATGAGCAGTTCTTC.

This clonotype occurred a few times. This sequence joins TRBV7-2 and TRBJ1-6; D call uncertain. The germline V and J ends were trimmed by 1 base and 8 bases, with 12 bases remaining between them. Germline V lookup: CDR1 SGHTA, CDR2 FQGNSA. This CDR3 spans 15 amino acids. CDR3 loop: CASSLVTGRDSPLHF. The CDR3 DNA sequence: TGTGCCAGCAGCTTAGTCACCGGGAGGGATTCACCCCTCCACTTT. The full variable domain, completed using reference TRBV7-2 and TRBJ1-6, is GAGVSQSPSNKVTEKGKDVELRCDPISGHTALYWYRQSLGQGLEFLIYFQGNSAPDKSGLPSDRFSAERTGGSVSTLTIQRTQQEDSAVYLCASSLVTGRDSPLHFGNGTRLTVT.